These 29 T cell receptor beta chains were sequenced from one sample in a study of T-cell memory formation after mild COVID-19. TCRdb analysed the 5' RACE reads with MiXCR anew, one entry per CDR3 protein. The table has roughly 600,000 distinct CDR3 sequences, 15% to 20% seen once; the top ten hold around 12%. Sequencing was performed on PBMCs or a T cell subset sorted from them (not recorded which). The receptors stem from an adult woman who had mild COVID-19 (a few samples of this study predate the infection). Cell type and time point are not known.

The CDR3 DNA sequence: TGTGCCATCAGTGAATCCGGGACAACCACCTATGGCTACACCTTC. Translating it yields CAISESGTTTYGYTF. This chain connects TRBV10-3 to TRBJ1-2, with D possibly matching TRBD1 (6 bases). This CDR3 is built from 15 residues. V lost 3 bases and J lost 4, with 15 bases in between. Germline V lookup: CDR1 ENHRY, CDR2 SYGVKD.

This clonotype was counted many times. This rearrangement joins TRBV29-1 to TRBJ2-1, with D uncertain. The germline V gene encodes CDR1 SQVTM and CDR2 ANQGSEA. The length of the CDR3 is 15 residues. V was trimmed by 0 bases and J by 8 bases, leaving 17 bases between them. The CDR3 DNA is TGCAGCGTTGAAGATCGGGCGACCTCTGGTGATGAGCAGTTCTTC. The encoded protein is CSVEDRATSGDEQFF.

This clonotype was seen a handful of times. The chain combines TRBV24-1 with TRBJ2-1, with TRBD1 identical over 9 bases. The CDR3 consists of 14 residues. The trim removed 9 bases at V and 5 bases at J, leaving 7 bases unmatched. Germline V lookup: CDR1 KGHDR, CDR2 SFDVKD. The CDR3 bases are TGTGCCACCGTGGCACAGGGGGCGAACAATGAGCAGTTCTTC. Translated: CATVAQGANNEQFF.

The chain is built from TRBV3-2 and TRBJ2-6; the table gives TRBD2 as D, unverified against the DNA. TRBV3-2 is tagged as a pseudogene. This CDR3 has 20 residues. The CDR3 DNA sequence: TGTGCCAGCAGCCAAGAGTCAAGACTAGCGGGACCCTCTGGGGCCAACGTCCTGACTTTC. This sequence encodes CASSQESRLAGPSGANVLTF.

The V gene is TRBV20-1, the J gene TRBJ2-1; 10 nucleotides align to TRBD2. J lost 7 bases, V lost 3 bases, and 3 bases had no gene match. Looked up from germline, CDR1 is DFQATT and CDR2 is SNEGSKA (reference sequence). This CDR3 is 13 amino acids long. This CDR3 is CSASSTSGNEQFF. In nucleotides, the CDR3 is TGCAGTGCTAGTTCGACTAGCGGGAATGAGCAGTTCTTC.

This clonotype was seen repeatedly, ten times or more. This chain joins TRBV7-9 and TRBJ2-3; D may be TRBD1 (5 bases). This CDR3 is 14 amino acids long. Per the germline V gene, CDR1 is SEHNR and CDR2 is FQNEAQ (reference sequence). The V end lost 1 base, the J end lost 6 bases, and 11 bases lay between the germline ends. This CDR3 is CASSLEGSFDTQYF. In DNA form, the CDR3 reads TGTGCCAGCAGCTTAGAGGGGTCGTTTGATACGCAGTATTTT. The full variable domain, its missing parts supplied by reference TRBV7-9 and TRBJ2-3, is DTGVSQNPRHKITKRGQNVTFRCDPISEHNRLYWYRQTLGQGPEFLTYFQNEAQLEKSRLLSDRFSAERPKGSFSTLEIQRTEQGDSAMYLCASSLEGSFDTQYFGPGTRLTVL.

This clonotype turned up a few times. This chain joins TRBV25-1 and TRBJ2-4, with TRBD2 matching 14 bases. Trimming at V came to 3 bases and at J to 3 bases, leaving 10 bases not matched to a gene. The CDR3 sequence is 19 residues long. Germline V gives CDR1 MGHDK, CDR2 SYGVNS. This chain's CDR3 is CASSEGGTSGSTGKNIQYF. CDR3 coding DNA: TGTGCCAGCAGTGAGGGAGGGACTAGCGGGAGCACTGGCAAAAACATTCAGTACTTC.

This rearrangement joins TRBV3-1 to TRBJ2-5, with 8 bases identical to TRBD1. Germline V CDR1 and CDR2: LGHDT, YNNKEL (reference sequence). V was pared by 1 base and J by 4 bases, with 11 bases of the junction left unmatched. The CDR3 extends over 17 amino acids. This CDR3 is CASSQGLLDRARETQYF. CDR3 nucleotide sequence: TGTGCCAGCAGCCAAGGACTCCTGGACAGGGCTCGAGAGACCCAGTACTTC.

In its sample, this clonotype was seen a few times. The gene calls are TRBV20-1 and TRBJ2-1; 9 positions match TRBD2. CDR3 size: 14 residues. The trim removed 3 bases at V and 8 bases at J, leaving 8 bases unmatched. The germline CDR1 and CDR2 sequences are DFQATT and SNEGSKA (reference sequence). In DNA, the CDR3 is TGCAGTGCTAGGGGCGGGGGGGCTTTGGATGAGCAGTTCTTC. Protein: CSARGGGALDEQFF.

The CDR3 protein is CASRARRGGSEQYF. In nucleotides, the CDR3 is TGTGCCAGCAGGGCCCGGCGGGGCGGGTCCGAGCAGTACTTC. The J gene is TRBJ2-7, the V gene TRBV6-6, with a possible D match to TRBD2 (6 bases). The CDR3 has 14 amino acids. Trimming removed 6 bases from V and 6 bases from J, with 18 bases in between. Germline loops: CDR1 MNHNY, CDR2 SVGAGI (reference sequence).

This clonotype appeared a few times. The chain employs TRBV4-1 and TRBJ2-1; perhaps TRBD1 as D (6 bases). The CDR3 runs to 15 residues. Germline-derived CDR1 and CDR2 are MGHRA and YSYEKL. V was pared by 4 bases and J by 3 bases, with 13 bases between. CDR3 in amino acids: CASSRARTDYNEQFF. In DNA form, the CDR3 reads TGCGCCAGCAGCCGAGCCAGGACAGACTACAATGAGCAGTTCTTC.

This clonotype was recorded at least ten times. The rearrangement uses TRBV4-1 and TRBJ2-7; TRBD1 matches 12 bases. The CDR3 loop spans 19 amino acids. Germline lookup yields CDR1 MGHRA and CDR2 YSYEKL. V gave up 4 bases and J gave up 3 bases; unmatched junction bases: 16. CDR3 DNA: TGCGCCAGCAGCCCCCCTCCGGGACAGGGGGCTAGAGGTCGCTACGAGCAGTACTTC. Translated, it gives CASSPPPGQGARGRYEQYF.

A few counts support this clonotype. This chain uses TRBV12-3 or TRBV12-4 with TRBJ2-1, with D perhaps matching TRBD2 (6 bases). This CDR3 is 13 amino acids long. Trimming removed 6 bases from V and 11 bases from J, with 17 bases in between. CDR3 amino acids: CASSHAGRYKQFF. CDR3 DNA: TGTGCCAGCAGCCACGCGGGAAGGTATAAGCAGTTCTTC.

This clonotype was found a few times. The chain couples TRBV12-3 or TRBV12-4 to TRBJ2-7; perhaps TRBD2 as D (5 bases). The V end lost 6 bases, the J end lost 2 bases, and 14 bases lay between the germline ends. This CDR3 comprises 14 residues. In DNA form, the CDR3 reads TGTGCCAGCAGCTTGAGAGGGAACCCCTACGAGCAGTACTTC. Its translation: CASSLRGNPYEQYF.

This clonotype was counted only a few times. V usage is TRBV30 and J usage is TRBJ1-3; D unresolved. The CDR3 has 15 residues. Trimming left V 2 bases short and J 0 bases short, with 11 bases between. Germline CDR1 and CDR2: GTSNPN and SVGIG (reference sequence). CDR3 DNA sequence: TGTGCCTGGAGTTTGGACGGATTCTCTGGAAACACCATATATTTT. Protein: CAWSLDGFSGNTIYF.

The gene calls are TRBV6-7 and TRBJ2-4; the match to TRBD2 covers 7 bases. TRBV6-7 qualifies as an ORF whose function is uncertain. This CDR3 spans 15 amino acids. The V and J ends lost 6 bases and 9 bases, in that order; junction bases with no gene match: 14. Here the CDR3 reads CASSPGVGEGVIQYF. CDR3 coding DNA: TGTGCCAGCAGCCCCGGGGTGGGGGAGGGCGTCATTCAGTACTTC.

This clonotype was seen many times. V is TRBV3-1 and J is TRBJ2-3; possible D gene TRBD2, 6 bases. Trimming removed 7 bases at V and 3 bases at J, with 14 bases between. Germline CDR1 LGHDT, CDR2 YNNKEL (reference sequence). The CDR3 is made up of 14 amino acids. The CDR3 nucleotides read TGTGCCAGCAAAACCGACAGCGGGACAGATACGCAGTATTTT. Protein product: CASKTDSGTDTQYF.

This chain links TRBV6-5 with TRBJ1-3; tentatively, D is TRBD1 (6 bases). The V and J ends lost 7 bases and 4 bases respectively, with 14 bases between them. Germline assignment: CDR1 MNHEY and CDR2 SVGAGI. The CDR3 length is 14 residues. CDR3 sequence (DNA): TGTGCCAGCACGAACAGGGCACACGGAAACACCATATATTTT. It specifies CASTNRAHGNTIYF.

V usage is TRBV7-2 and J usage is TRBJ2-3, with D unresolved. Germline values: CDR1 SGHTA, CDR2 FQGNSA. CDR3 length equals 15 residues. Trimming shortened V by 1 base and J by 5 bases, and 13 bases separated the two germline ends. The CDR3 region has the DNA TGTGCCAGCAGCTTAGTACTCCAGGTGGGAGATACGCAGTATTTT. This encodes CASSLVLQVGDTQYF.

This sequence joins TRBV19 and TRBJ1-2, with D tentatively TRBD1 (5 bases). The V gene's germline CDR1 is LNHDA and CDR2 SQIVND (reference sequence). Trimming pared 2 bases from V and 4 bases from J, leaving 11 bases between. The CDR3 is made up of 14 amino acids. The CDR3 protein is CASSIPRDPYGYTF. DNA for the CDR3: TGTGCCAGTAGTATACCCAGGGACCCCTATGGCTACACCTTC.

This clonotype was picked up many times. One end of the junction varies from germline; a read error may be responsible. This chain joins TRBV20-1 and TRBJ2-3; TRBD2 matches 13 bases. This CDR3 is built from 12 residues. CDR1 is DFQATT and CDR2 is SNEGSKA in the germline V gene (reference sequence). The chain's CDR3 is CSATGTSGKQSF. CDR3 nucleotides: TGCAGTGCTACAGGGACTAGCGGGAAGCAGAGTTTT.

The V and J genes are TRBV7-8 and TRBJ2-1; D gene uncertain. This CDR3 spans 14 amino acids. Trimming stripped 5 bases from V and 6 bases from J, with 14 bases between. Germline CDR1 and CDR2: SGHVS and FQNEAQ. The CDR3 bases are TGTGCCAGCAGCGCAGGAAGGTTGGGCAATGAGCAGTTCTTC. Its translation: CASSAGRLGNEQFF.

This clonotype was detected only a few times. The gene calls are TRBV30 and TRBJ1-2; a weak D match, TRBD1 (6 bases). This CDR3 has 11 amino acids. The V gene's germline CDR1 is GTSNPN and CDR2 SVGIG (reference sequence). Trimming cost V 3 bases and J 7 bases, with 9 bases left between them. This chain's CDR3 is CAWSTGTGYTF. CDR3 DNA sequence: TGTGCCTGGAGCACAGGGACTGGCTACACCTTC.

This clonotype was recorded a few times. V and J are TRBV7-6 and TRBJ2-1, with D perhaps TRBD2 (6 bases). The CDR3 is 17 residues long. V was clipped by 5 bases and J by 2 bases, with 19 bases between them. Germline V gene sequence: CDR1 SGHVS, CDR2 FNYEAQ. The CDR3 reads CASSQRHGGFTYNEQFF. CDR3 in DNA: TGTGCCAGCAGCCAAAGACACGGAGGGTTTACCTACAATGAGCAGTTCTTC.

The J gene is TRBJ2-1, the V gene TRBV4-1; 8 positions match TRBD2. Germline V gene data show CDR1 as MGHRA and CDR2 as YSYEKL. CDR3 size: 16 residues. V was pared by 0 bases and J by 4 bases, with 5 bases of the junction left unmatched. The CDR3 DNA follows: TGCGCCAGCAGCCAAGACCTCCTAGCGGGTTACAATGAGCAGTTCTTC. This gives the protein CASSQDLLAGYNEQFF.

The V gene is TRBV24-1, the J gene TRBJ2-1; D is ambiguous. V dropped 2 bases and J dropped 1 base, with 11 bases sitting between them. The CDR3 contains 16 residues. Per germline, CDR1 KGHDR and CDR2 SFDVKD. Here the CDR3 reads CATSDWQPGSYNEQFF. The DNA of the CDR3 is TGTGCCACCAGTGATTGGCAACCCGGATCCTACAATGAGCAGTTCTTC.

This clonotype has more than one count but fewer than ten. The chain is built from TRBV12-3 or TRBV12-4 and TRBJ2-7, with 9 bases that match TRBD1. Germline trimming cut 3 bases from V and 4 bases from J; bases unmatched to any gene: 4. The CDR3 extends over 14 amino acids. The CDR3 bases are TGTGCCAGCAGTTTGACAGGGGGTAAATACGAGCAGTACTTC. It translates to CASSLTGGKYEQYF.

This clonotype was seen ten or more times. The chain recombines TRBV5-1 with TRBJ2-5, with D uncertain. From germline, CDR1 is SGHRS and CDR2 YFSETQ. V was pared by 0 bases and J by 1 base, with 7 bases between. The CDR3 sequence is 14 residues long. The CDR3 region has the DNA TGCGCCAGCAGCTTGGGACTGACCCAAGAGACCCAGTACTTC. It codes for CASSLGLTQETQYF.

This clonotype was picked up a small number of times. The chain employs TRBV7-3 and TRBJ1-1, with D uncertain. In germline, CDR1 is SGHTA, CDR2 FQGTGA. The CDR3 totals 14 residues. Trimming took 9 bases from V and 4 from J, leaving 18 bases between them. CDR3 nucleotides: TGTGCCAGGAGACCCCGTACCCGTGGCACTGAAGCTTTCTTT. Its translation is CARRPRTRGTEAFF.